The clone carrying this T cell receptor beta chain occurred a few times. Its antigen remains unknown. The data derive from a study of naive and memory T cell subsets. Germline lookup yields CDR1 MDHEN and CDR2 SYDVKM. This CDR3 has 15 amino acids. V gave up 6 bases and J gave up 4 bases; unmatched junction bases: 9. Study outcomes and limitations: In CD4 and CD8 cells, diversity dropped from naive through EMRA. In naive cells, over 90% of TCR sequences were seen only once. Activation and differentiation may alter RNA-based TCR counts.

After the first PCR, alpha and beta chain libraries were processed separately. Both TRBC1 and TRBC2 were covered by a beta constant-region primer of two equimolar oligonucleotides. The ligated cDNA underwent four PCR rounds using SP2 and nested alpha and beta constant-region primers. TCRdb reanalysed the UMI-ligation and nested PCR reads using MiXCR and keeps one entry per CDR3 protein. The table has some 16,000 distinct CDR3 sequences, roughly 9% seen once. The sample comprised central memory CD8+ T cells from blood. The chain combines TRBV28 with TRBJ1-5; TRBD1 agrees at 7 bases. The receptor's source is a human donor in good health. Here the CDR3 DNA reads TGTGCCAGCAGCCACGAGTGGGACAGTAATCAGCCCCAGCATTTT. Protein product: CASSHEWDSNQPQHF.